These 20 T cell receptor beta chains came from one sample sequenced in a study of blood T cell repertoires in COVID-19. Generated by immunoSEQ multiplex PCR, the TCRdb table keeps only in-frame clones and is missing some. The data hold roughly 180,000 clones, with 82% observed a single time. The sequenced material came from PBMCs or T cells enriched from blood (not recorded which). These receptors originate from a man aged 55 to 70 who had recovered from COVID-19.

This sequence joins TRBV13 and TRBJ1-2, with a tentative D call TRBD1 (5 bases). This CDR3 region has 14 residues. V lost 1 base and J 7 bases, leaving 13 bases between the germline ends. CDR1 and CDR2 (germline): PRHDT, FYEKMQ (reference sequence). CDR3 sequence: CASSLERTMRGYTF. In DNA form, the CDR3 reads TGTGCCAGCAGCTTAGAACGGACAATGCGTGGCTACACCTTC. The variable domain in full, completed from reference TRBV13 and TRBJ1-2, reads AAGVIQSPRHLIKEKRETATLKCYPIPRHDTVYWYQQGPGQDPQFLISFYEKMQSDKGSIPDRFSAQQFSDYHSELNMSSLELGDSALYFCASSLERTMRGYTFGSGTRLTVV.

J is TRBJ1-2 and V is TRBV19; 8 nucleotides match TRBD1. The CDR3 is 15 amino acids. With 3 bases clipped from V and 8 bases from J, the junction kept 11 bases outside the gene matches. Germline CDR1 and CDR2: LNHDA and SQIVND (reference sequence). The CDR3: CASSIEMDRAHGYTF. CDR3 bases: TGTGCCAGTAGTATCGAGATGGACAGGGCTCACGGCTACACCTTC.

The V and J genes are TRBV28 and TRBJ1-5; D possibly corresponds to TRBD1 (5 bases). Germline V gene lookup returns CDR1 MDHEN and CDR2 SYDVKM. The CDR3 has 14 amino acids. Deletions cut 5 bases from V and 5 bases from J, with 13 bases between. DNA of the CDR3: TGTGCCAGCAGTGATCGACAGCCCGATCAGCCCCAGCATTTT. Translating it yields CASSDRQPDQPQHF.

The J gene is TRBJ2-1, the V gene TRBV11-2; 14 bases agree with TRBD2. V gave up 4 bases and J gave up 4 bases; unmatched junction bases: 3. CDR1 and CDR2 (germline): SGHAT, FQNNGV. The CDR3 sequence is 16 residues long. The CDR3 region has the DNA TGTGCCAGCAGCTCCGGACTAGCGGGAGGTTACAATGAGCAGTTCTTC. Translated: CASSSGLAGGYNEQFF.

The V call is TRBV28, the J call TRBJ2-1, with TRBD2 matching 10 bases. This CDR3 region has 16 residues. V gave up 5 bases and J gave up 2 bases; unmatched junction bases: 6. Germline V gene sequence: CDR1 MDHEN, CDR2 SYDVKM. DNA for the CDR3: TGTGCCAGCAGTCGCTTAGCGGGGGGACCCTACAATGAGCAGTTCTTC. The encoded protein is CASSRLAGGPYNEQFF. Full variable domain (remainder filled in from reference TRBV28 and TRBJ2-1): DVKVTQSSRYLVKRTGEKVFLECVQDMDHENMFWYRQDPGLGLRLIYFSYDVKMKEKGDIPEGYSVSREKKERFSLILESASTNQTSMYLCASSRLAGGPYNEQFFGPGTRLTVL.

V gene TRBV24-1 combines with J gene TRBJ1-6; D remains unclear. The germline V gene has CDR1 KGHDR and CDR2 SFDVKD. Trimming removed 5 bases from V and 5 bases from J, with 6 bases in between. This CDR3 is 13 amino acids long. The CDR3 is CATSGGHNSPLHF. The CDR3, as DNA: TGTGCCACCAGTGGCGGCCATAATTCACCCCTCCACTTT.

The gene calls are TRBV6-5 and TRBJ1-5, with D maybe TRBD1 (5 bases). Germline V gene sequence: CDR1 MNHEY, CDR2 SVGAGI. This CDR3 contains 14 residues. V dropped 6 bases and J dropped 2 bases, with 11 bases sitting between them. The DNA of the CDR3 is TGTGCCAGCAGAGGGGACTTGGGCAATCAGCCCCAGCATTTT. Protein sequence: CASRGDLGNQPQHF.

This clone was recorded many times. The rearrangement uses TRBV6-1 and TRBJ1-2; D is unresolved. The CDR3 loop spans 16 amino acids. CDR1 and CDR2 (germline): MNHNS, SASEGT. Trimming took off 8 bases at V and 0 bases at J, with 19 bases between the two ends. In nucleotides, the CDR3 is TGTGCCAGCTCTGAAGTCCCGACACCTACTAACTATGGCTACACCTTC. Protein sequence: CASSEVPTPTNYGYTF.

This chain uses TRBV6-5 with TRBJ1-2; TRBD1 matches 10 bases. The V segment lost 6 bases and the J segment 7 bases; nucleotides outside the gene matches: 11. This CDR3 is built from 15 residues. Per the germline V gene, CDR1 is MNHEY and CDR2 is SVGAGI. CDR3 sequence (DNA): TGTGCCAGCAGCGGTGGGGACAGGGGCTTTCGTGGCTACACCTTC. Its translation is CASSGGDRGFRGYTF.

The J gene is TRBJ2-1, the V gene TRBV7-6, with 7 bases that match TRBD2. V trimming: 1 base; J trimming: 7 bases; junction bases outside the gene matches: 16. Germline assignment: CDR1 SGHVS and CDR2 FNYEAQ. The CDR3 length is 18 residues. CDR3 residues: CASSLGGPGGGYLNEQFF. CDR3 bases: TGTGCCAGCAGCTTAGGGGGCCCAGGCGGGGGTTACTTGAATGAGCAGTTCTTC.

The chain joins TRBV30 to TRBJ1-5; D gene ambiguous. CDR1 and CDR2 (germline): GTSNPN, SVGIG (reference sequence). CDR3 length equals 14 residues. Trimming pared 5 bases from V and 2 bases from J, leaving 13 bases between. The chain's CDR3 is CAWGSGRGNQPQHF. In nucleotides, the CDR3 is TGTGCCTGGGGCTCCGGGCGGGGCAATCAGCCCCAGCATTTT.

The chain recombines TRBV11-2 with TRBJ2-7; D ambiguous. The CDR3 is 14 amino acids. The germline gives CDR1 SGHAT, CDR2 FQNNGV. The V gene lost 0 bases and the J gene lost 7 bases, with 13 bases spanning the gap. The CDR3 here is CASSLDITALEQYF. CDR3 nucleotides: TGTGCCAGCAGCTTAGACATCACTGCGTTGGAGCAGTACTTC.

The V gene is TRBV9, the J gene TRBJ2-1; maybe TRBD1 (5 bases). CDR3 length equals 16 residues. Germline CDR1 SGDLS, CDR2 YYNGEE. V was clipped by 1 base and J by 0 bases, with 11 bases between them. This chain's CDR3 is CASSVRQKSSYNEQFF. The CDR3 region has the DNA TGTGCCAGCAGCGTAAGACAGAAGAGCTCCTACAATGAGCAGTTCTTC.

This chain links TRBV9 with TRBJ2-3; maybe TRBD1 (5 bases). The V gene's germline CDR1 is SGDLS and CDR2 YYNGEE. The germline V and J ends were trimmed by 3 bases and 0 bases, with 8 bases remaining between them. This CDR3 spans 14 amino acids. CDR3 nucleotides: TGTGCCAGCAGCGATGGGGCTAGCACAGATACGCAGTATTTT. Amino acid sequence: CASSDGASTDTQYF.

This chain joins TRBV7-2 and TRBJ2-1; 8 bases map to TRBD1. The CDR3 has 15 residues. The germline gives CDR1 SGHTA, CDR2 FQGNSA. The J segment lost 4 bases and the V segment lost 4 bases, leaving 6 bases of the junction unmatched. This CDR3 is CASSSRTGRYNEQFF. For the CDR3, the DNA is TGTGCCAGCAGCTCCCGGACAGGGAGATACAATGAGCAGTTCTTC.

The chain joins TRBV15 to TRBJ1-3; a possible D gene is TRBD1 (5 bases). CDR1 is LNHNV, CDR2 YYDKDF, per germline (reference sequence). The V gene lost 0 bases and the J gene lost 3 bases, with 18 bases spanning the gap. The CDR3 sequence is 18 residues long. The CDR3 sequence: CATSRDLREGRSGNTIYF. The CDR3 coding sequence is TGTGCCACCAGCAGAGATCTCAGGGAGGGAAGGAGTGGAAACACCATATATTTT. The full variable domain, with the rest looked up from reference TRBV15 and TRBJ1-3, is DAMVIQNPRYQVTQFGKPVTLSCSQTLNHNVMYWYQQKSSQAPKLLFHYYDKDFNNEADTPDNFQSRRPNTSFCFLDIRSPGLGDTAMYLCATSRDLREGRSGNTIYFGEGSWLTVV.

The CDR3 region has the DNA TGCGCCAGCAGTGAGCGACAGGGCCGAACCGGGGAGCTGTTTTTT. It encodes CASSERQGRTGELFF. The chain combines TRBV10-2 with TRBJ2-2, with 7 bases identical to TRBD1. The CDR3 consists of 15 residues. Germline CDR1 WSHSY, CDR2 SAAADI. With 2 bases clipped from V and 5 bases from J, the junction kept 5 bases outside the gene matches.

This sequence joins TRBV28 and TRBJ1-1, with D unresolved. V was trimmed by 8 bases and J by 4 bases, leaving 8 bases between them. Germline V lookup: CDR1 MDHEN, CDR2 SYDVKM. The CDR3 has 11 amino acids. The CDR3: CASPPITEAFF. The CDR3 DNA sequence: TGTGCCAGCCCCCCAATCACTGAAGCTTTCTTT.

The genes are TRBV27 and TRBJ2-1; TRBD2 matches 8 bases. Losses at the gene ends were 1 base for V and 2 bases for J; bases not matched to a gene: 4. CDR3 size: 16 residues. Germline CDR1 and CDR2: MNHEY and SMNVEV (reference sequence). The CDR3 DNA sequence: TGTGCCAGCAGTTTATTAAGCGGGAGAGCCTACAATGAGCAGTTCTTC. Its translation is CASSLLSGRAYNEQFF.

In this sample, this clone turned up many times. This chain links TRBV29-1 with TRBJ1-2; possibly TRBD1 for D (5 bases). The germline V gene has CDR1 SQVTM and CDR2 ANQGSEA. V gave up 5 bases and J gave up 5 bases, with 12 bases separating them. The CDR3 spans 12 residues. CDR3 amino acids: CSVPGGKYGYTF. In DNA, the CDR3 is TGCAGCGTTCCGGGGGGGAAATATGGCTACACCTTC.